The 22 T cell receptor beta chains listed next were all sequenced from one sample in a study of blood T cells in healthy people across ages. Using a J-beta primer mix together with a sample-barcoded 5' primer, a second PCR was run for about 6 to 12 cycles. MiXCR, applied by TCRdb to the 5' RACE reads, yields one record per CDR3 protein. The sample includes roughly 1,500,000 distinct CDR3 sequences, roughly 32% of them seen just once. Sequences were obtained from blood. The receptors come from a woman aged 25 to 45 in good health.

This chain links TRBV5-4 with TRBJ2-1; TRBD2 aligns across 8 bases. V lost 4 bases, J lost 9 bases, and 9 bases stayed unmatched. The CDR3 consists of 14 residues. Per germline, CDR1 SGHNT and CDR2 YYREEE (reference sequence). CDR3 nucleotides: TGTGCCAGCAGCCGTCCGGGGGGGGGCGGTGAGCAGTTCTTC. It encodes CASSRPGGGGEQFF. Based on the CDR3 plus reference TRBV5-4 and TRBJ2-1, the full variable domain is ETGVTQSPTHLIKTRGQQVTLRCSSQSGHNTVSWYQQALGQGPQFIFQYYREEENGRGNFPPRFSGLQFPNYSSELNVNALELDDSALYLCASSRPGGGGEQFFGPGTRLTVL.

The chain recombines TRBV9 with TRBJ2-3; D possibly corresponds to TRBD2 (5 bases). The V gene's germline CDR1 is SGDLS and CDR2 YYNGEE. CDR3 length equals 16 residues. V lost 0 bases to trimming and J lost 4 bases, with 15 bases between them. CDR3 in DNA: TGTGCCAGCAGCGTAGCCGCGGACTCCAGAGCAGATACGCAGTATTTT. Protein: CASSVAADSRADTQYF.

The chain recombines TRBV12-3 or TRBV12-4 with TRBJ1-2; tentative D call: TRBD1 (5 bases). This CDR3 has 12 residues. The V and J ends lost 3 bases and 8 bases respectively, with 10 bases between them. CDR3 sequence reads: CASSFGGAGYTF. CDR3 sequence (DNA): TGTGCCAGCAGTTTTGGAGGGGCCGGCTACACCTTC.

This clonotype has only a few counts. The chain recombines TRBV20-1 with TRBJ2-1; TRBD2 matches at 9 bases. Germline CDR1 and CDR2: DFQATT and SNEGSKA (reference sequence). Germline trimming cut 6 bases from V and 5 bases from J; bases unmatched to any gene: 14. The CDR3 covers 16 residues. The DNA of the CDR3 is TGCAGTGCCCAAAAGCCCCTAGCGGGGCCCAACAATGAGCAGTTCTTC. As protein: CSAQKPLAGPNNEQFF.

This clonotype was counted a few times. The CDR3 reads CASSLGQGLAKNIQYF. CDR3 DNA: TGTGCCAGCAGCTTAGGCCAAGGGCTAGCCAAAAACATTCAGTACTTC. The chain joins TRBV7-9 to TRBJ2-4; D gene uncertain. V lost 1 base, J lost 0 bases, and 10 bases lay in between. From germline, CDR1 is SEHNR and CDR2 FQNEAQ (reference sequence). This CDR3 is built from 16 residues.

This clonotype occurred many times. J is TRBJ2-1 and V is TRBV9; TRBD2 agrees at 10 bases. Germline-derived CDR1 and CDR2 are SGDLS and YYNGEE. V was clipped by 1 base and J by 5 bases; unmatched bases: 3. The CDR3 contains 15 residues. The CDR3: CASSVSLAGDNEQFF. The CDR3 DNA reads TGTGCCAGCAGCGTAAGTCTAGCGGGGGACAATGAGCAGTTCTTC.

V and J are TRBV13 and TRBJ1-4; 8 nucleotides line up with TRBD1. This CDR3 has 15 amino acids. The junction had 8 bases not matched to a gene; V was cut back by 5 bases and J by 6 bases. The germline CDR1 and CDR2 sequences are PRHDT and FYEKMQ (reference sequence). CDR3 loop: CASSDRGRSDEKLFF. CDR3 DNA: TGTGCCAGCAGCGACAGGGGACGATCTGATGAAAAACTGTTTTTT.

The chain employs TRBV27 and TRBJ2-7, with a weak D call TRBD1 (5 bases). The ends were cut back, 3 bases at V and 0 bases at J, with 12 bases in the middle. Germline CDR1 MNHEY, CDR2 SMNVEV (reference sequence). The CDR3 contains 15 residues. The CDR3 reads CASSFLAGNSYEQYF. CDR3 in DNA: TGTGCCAGCAGTTTTCTCGCAGGGAACTCCTACGAGCAGTACTTC.

This clonotype was picked up many times. The V call is TRBV15, the J call TRBJ2-5, with a possible D match to TRBD2 (6 bases). The CDR3 has 16 amino acids. The germline CDR1 and CDR2 sequences are LNHNV and YYDKDF (reference sequence). The V and J ends lost 5 bases and 0 bases respectively, with 16 bases between them. The chain's CDR3 is CATSDRDSKDQETQYF. The CDR3 bases are TGTGCCACCAGCGACCGGGACTCTAAGGACCAAGAGACCCAGTACTTC. The variable domain in full, with the rest retrieved from reference TRBV15 and TRBJ2-5, is DAMVIQNPRYQVTQFGKPVTLSCSQTLNHNVMYWYQQKSSQAPKLLFHYYDKDFNNEADTPDNFQSRRPNTSFCFLDIRSPGLGDTAMYLCATSDRDSKDQETQYFGPGTRLLVL.

The chain combines TRBV7-2 with TRBJ1-5; maybe TRBD1 (6 bases). Trimming stripped 1 base from V and 7 bases from J, with 11 bases between. The CDR3 runs to 14 residues. Looked up from germline, CDR1 is SGHTA and CDR2 is FQGNSA. CDR3 residues: CASSLEGGGQPQHF. CDR3 nucleotides: TGTGCCAGCAGCTTAGAGGGAGGGGGGCAGCCCCAGCATTTT.

Regarding this clonotype: A junction end diverges from the germline sequence, so it may reflect a read error. V is TRBV12-3 or TRBV12-4 and J is TRBJ2-5; 8 bases agree with TRBD2. This CDR3 spans 14 amino acids. The CDR3: CASTRLAREETEYF. The DNA of the CDR3 is TGTGCCAGCACCCGACTAGCGAGAGAAGAGACCGAGTACTTC.

A few counts support this clonotype. The V call is TRBV30, the J call TRBJ2-1; weak D call: TRBD1 (5 bases). CDR1 is GTSNPN and CDR2 is SVGIG in the germline V gene (reference sequence). The CDR3 has 13 amino acids. Trimming stripped 0 bases from V and 3 bases from J, with 6 bases between. Here the CDR3 DNA reads TGTGCCTGGAGTGTAGGGGACTACAATGAGCAGTTCTTC. It encodes CAWSVGDYNEQFF.

This clonotype was detected a few times. This chain connects TRBV20-1 to TRBJ1-5; the D gene is possibly TRBD1 (5 bases). V lost 6 bases to trimming and J lost 7 bases, with 13 bases between them. Germline-derived CDR1 and CDR2 are DFQATT and SNEGSKA (reference sequence). The CDR3 spans 12 residues. The CDR3 nucleotides read TGCAGTGCCACGGGGACGGGGCAGCCCCAGCATTTT. This translates into CSATGTGQPQHF.

This clonotype was found many times. The chain has TRBV7-2 and TRBJ2-7; the D gene is possibly TRBD1 (6 bases). The germline CDR1 and CDR2 sequences are SGHTA and FQGNSA. Trimming took off 2 bases at V and 1 base at J, with 9 bases between the two ends. The CDR3 runs 14 residues. The CDR3 DNA follows: TGTGCCAGCAGCTTAAACAGGGTGTCCTACGAGCAGTACTTC. Translation gives CASSLNRVSYEQYF.

The CDR3 DNA follows: TGTGCCAGCAGCCTTCCGGGACTAGCTCCTATGGAGACCCAGTACTTC. It encodes CASSLPGLAPMETQYF. The V and J genes are TRBV5-4 and TRBJ2-5; TRBD2 aligns across 9 bases. The V segment lost 4 bases and the J segment 5 bases; nucleotides outside the gene matches: 12. This CDR3 contains 16 residues. CDR1 and CDR2 (germline): SGHNT, YYREEE (reference sequence). Filled out from reference TRBV5-4 and TRBJ2-5, the complete variable domain reads ETGVTQSPTHLIKTRGQQVTLRCSSQSGHNTVSWYQQALGQGPQFIFQYYREEENGRGNFPPRFSGLQFPNYSSELNVNALELDDSALYLCASSLPGLAPMETQYFGPGTRLLVL.

This rearrangement joins TRBV11-1 to TRBJ1-2, with D unclear. This CDR3 region has 14 residues. Germline CDR1 reads SGHAT; CDR2 reads FQDESV (reference sequence). Trimming shortened V by 4 bases and J by 4 bases, and 13 bases separated the two germline ends. For the CDR3, the DNA is TGTGCCAGCAGCTCCTACGCCGAAGGCTATGGCTACACCTTC. It specifies CASSSYAEGYGYTF. The whole variable domain, remainder taken from reference TRBV11-1 and TRBJ1-2, is EAEVAQSPRYKITEKSQAVAFWCDPISGHATLYWYRQILGQGPELLVQFQDESVVDDSQLPKDRFSAERLKGVDSTLKIQPAELGDSAMYLCASSSYAEGYGYTFGSGTRLTVV.

This clonotype was found a few times. The V gene is TRBV7-8, the J gene TRBJ2-3, with no clear D. V was clipped by 2 bases and J by 0 bases, with 9 bases between them. CDR3 length equals 15 residues. Germline-derived CDR1 and CDR2 are SGHVS and FQNEAQ. CDR3 in amino acids: CASSLSWLSTDTQYF. The CDR3 DNA follows: TGTGCCAGCAGCTTAAGTTGGCTAAGCACAGATACGCAGTATTTT.

J is TRBJ2-7 and V is TRBV28; 14 bases are a match to TRBD2. The CDR3 spans 20 residues. With 1 base clipped from V and 3 bases from J, the junction kept 14 bases outside the gene matches. Germline-derived CDR1 and CDR2 are MDHEN and SYDVKM. The DNA for the CDR3 is TGTGCCAGCAGTTTATACTTCGACCCGACTAGCGGGAGGGCCCACTACGAGCAGTACTTC. Amino acid sequence: CASSLYFDPTSGRAHYEQYF.

This clonotype appeared a few times. The J gene is TRBJ2-1, the V gene TRBV12-3 or TRBV12-4, with 8 positions matching TRBD2. Losses at the gene ends were 7 bases for V and 6 bases for J; bases not matched to a gene: 11. This CDR3 has 15 residues. The CDR3 nucleotides read TGTGCCAGCAACACGGGACTAGGGGGGAGCAATGAGCAGTTCTTC. Translating gives CASNTGLGGSNEQFF.

Concerning this clonotype itself: Germline is not matched at one junction end, which may reflect a read error. The chain carries TRBV6-6 and TRBJ1-1, with D perhaps TRBD1 (6 bases). CDR3 length: 17 amino acids. Germline CDR1 and CDR2: MNHNY and SVGAGI (reference sequence). The CDR3: CASSYLGGPRMNTEAFF. The CDR3 bases are TGTGCCAGCAGTTACCTAGGGGGTCCCAGAATGAACACGGAAGCTTTCTTT.

This chain links TRBV18 with TRBJ2-3, with TRBD2 matching over 7 bases. This CDR3 is built from 15 residues. Losses at the gene ends were 0 bases for V and 5 bases for J; bases not matched to a gene: 5. The germline V gene encodes CDR1 KGHSH and CDR2 LQKENI. CDR3 amino acids: CASSPPGREGDTQYF. CDR3 coding DNA: TGTGCCAGCTCACCACCCGGCAGGGAGGGAGATACGCAGTATTTT.

This clonotype was counted only a few times. This chain links TRBV12-3 or TRBV12-4 with TRBJ2-2; TRBD2 is a possible D gene (5 bases). The CDR3 sequence is 16 residues long. V was cut by 5 bases and J by 0 bases, with 13 bases left in between. The CDR3 loop is CASSPRADTNTGELFF. The DNA for the CDR3 is TGTGCCAGCAGTCCACGAGCGGATACGAACACCGGGGAGCTGTTTTTT.